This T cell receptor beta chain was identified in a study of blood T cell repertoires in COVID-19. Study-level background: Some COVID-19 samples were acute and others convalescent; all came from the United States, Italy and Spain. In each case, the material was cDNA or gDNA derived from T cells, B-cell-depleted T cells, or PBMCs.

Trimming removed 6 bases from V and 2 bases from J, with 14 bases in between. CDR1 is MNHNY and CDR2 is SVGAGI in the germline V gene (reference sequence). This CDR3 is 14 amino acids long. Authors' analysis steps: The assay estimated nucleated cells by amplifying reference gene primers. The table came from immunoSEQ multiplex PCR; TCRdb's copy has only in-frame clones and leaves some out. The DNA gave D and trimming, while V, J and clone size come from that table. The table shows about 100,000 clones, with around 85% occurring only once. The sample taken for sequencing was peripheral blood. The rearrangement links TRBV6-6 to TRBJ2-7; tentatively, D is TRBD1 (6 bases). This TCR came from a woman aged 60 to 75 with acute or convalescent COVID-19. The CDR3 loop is CASSLRQGTYEQYF. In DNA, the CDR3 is TGTGCCAGCAGCCTACGGCAGGGGACCTACGAGCAGTACTTC.